What follows are 20 T cell receptor beta chains derived from one specimen sequenced in a study of metastatic and nonmetastatic thyroid tumors. Every patient was untreated before thyroid surgery. TCRdb used MiXCR to call clones anew from the PCR reads. This sample has 20,000 to 25,000 clones; approximately 14% occur once, and the top ten carry roughly 14%. The sample consisted of tumor tissue. These receptors were collected from a female donor with papillary thyroid cancer or a benign thyroid nodule (not recorded which). Some clones in this sample may be carry-over from other donors' samples.

This clone was detected many times. The genes are TRBV20-1 and TRBJ2-4; 7 bases match TRBD1. CDR3 length: 16 amino acids. V trimming: 1 base; J trimming: 7 bases; junction bases outside the gene matches: 13. Germline V lookup: CDR1 DFQATT, CDR2 SNEGSKA (reference sequence). The DNA for the CDR3 is TGCAGTGCTAGAGGACAGGGCGCAGGGGGTCCCAACATTCAGTACTTC. Its protein is CSARGQGAGGPNIQYF.

The rearrangement joins TRBV5-1 to TRBJ2-2; D may be TRBD2 (6 bases). Germline CDR1 reads SGHRS; CDR2 reads YFSETQ. Trimming cost V 3 bases and J 0 bases, with 15 bases left between them. The CDR3 loop spans 17 amino acids. The CDR3 here is CASSWRDRAANTGELFF. Here the CDR3 DNA reads TGCGCCAGCAGCTGGAGGGATCGAGCGGCGAACACCGGGGAGCTGTTTTTT.

In its sample, this clone was seen many times. The rearrangement joins TRBV7-3 to TRBJ2-1; D possibly corresponds to TRBD2 (6 bases). Trimming took 2 bases from V and 5 from J, leaving 7 bases between them. CDR1 is SGHTA, CDR2 FQGTGA, per germline. This CDR3 is built from 13 residues. The CDR3 reads CASSLVADNEQFF. The CDR3 nucleotides are TGTGCCAGCAGCTTAGTAGCGGACAATGAGCAGTTCTTC.

This clone was seen many times. The CDR3 is CASSLSGGEATGELFF. In DNA, the CDR3 is TGCGCCAGCAGTCTCTCCGGGGGGGAGGCGACCGGGGAGCTGTTTTTT. This rearrangement joins TRBV5-1 to TRBJ2-2; 8 bases line up with TRBD2. The CDR3 runs 16 residues. J lost 5 bases, V lost 5 bases, and 11 bases had no gene match. CDR1 and CDR2 (germline): SGHRS, YFSETQ.

Many counts were recorded for this clone. The chain employs TRBV20-1 and TRBJ2-1; perhaps TRBD2 as D (6 bases). Germline V gene sequence: CDR1 DFQATT, CDR2 SNEGSKA (reference sequence). The V end lost 4 bases, the J end lost 1 base, and 11 bases lay between the germline ends. CDR3 length: 14 residues. The CDR3 here is CSATRLGSYNEQFF. CDR3 DNA sequence: TGCAGTGCTACCCGACTAGGGTCCTACAATGAGCAGTTCTTC.

This clone was recorded once. Germline is not matched at one junction end, which may reflect a read error. The rearrangement joins TRBV6-4 to TRBJ2-2, with 8 bases fitting TRBD2. Germline loops: CDR1 MRHNA, CDR2 SNTAGT. This CDR3 contains 21 residues. CDR3 DNA sequence: TGTGCCAGCAGACATGGATCACTATCGGGAGGGAGGCGGCCGAACACCGGCGAGCTGTTTTTT. It codes for CASRHGSLSGGRRPNTGELFF.

This clone was counted at least ten times. The chain links TRBV9 to TRBJ1-1; TRBD1 matches 8 bases. The CDR3 is made up of 17 amino acids. V lost 1 base and J lost 0; bases outside the gene matches: 8. Germline values: CDR1 SGDLS, CDR2 YYNGEE. CDR3 bases: TGTGCCAGCAGCGTAACGGACAGGGAGGGGCTGAACACTGAAGCTTTCTTT. It is translated as CASSVTDREGLNTEAFF.

The CDR3 loop is CASILGPDQPQHF. The CDR3 DNA is TGTGCCAGCATCCTGGGACCTGATCAGCCCCAGCATTTT. The chain employs TRBV5-6 and TRBJ1-5; possible D gene TRBD1, 5 bases. In germline, CDR1 is SGHDT, CDR2 YYEEEE. Trimming removed 6 bases from V and 5 bases from J, with 12 bases in between. The CDR3 has 13 amino acids.

This clone came up many times. The V call is TRBV6-4, the J call TRBJ2-1; 10 bases match TRBD1. Trimming removed 6 bases from V and 6 bases from J; junction bases left unmatched: 17. Germline V gene data show CDR1 as MRHNA and CDR2 as SNTAGT. The CDR3 extends over 18 amino acids. This chain's CDR3 is CASSQVPGGGQGTNEQFF. Here the CDR3 DNA reads TGTGCCAGCAGCCAAGTCCCGGGAGGGGGACAGGGGACCAATGAGCAGTTCTTC.

This clone was detected ten times or more. This chain links TRBV19 with TRBJ1-6; D uncertain. Looked up from germline, CDR1 is LNHDA and CDR2 is SQIVND (reference sequence). Trimming left V 3 bases short and J 9 bases short, with 21 bases between. The CDR3 has 17 residues. Here the CDR3 reads CASSIPALPPSASPLHF. CDR3 DNA: TGTGCCAGTAGTATTCCCGCGCTACCACCAAGCGCTTCACCCCTCCACTTT.

Note on this clone: This may be a read error: a much more frequent sequence differs by one nucleotide. The chain's CDR3 is CASSSRRNAGELFF. CDR3 in DNA: TGCGCCAGCAGTTCCCGACGGAACGCCGGGGAGCTGTTTTTT. The chain joins TRBV5-1 to TRBJ2-2; D remains unclear. Germline V gene lookup returns CDR1 SGHRS and CDR2 YFSETQ. The CDR3 has 14 residues.

This clone was detected only a few times. One base away lies a much larger clone, so this may be a sequencing read error. The sample carries other DNA sequences with the same CDR3. The chain links TRBV4-2 to TRBJ2-5; 9 nucleotides align to TRBD2. The CDR3 spans 16 residues. Germline V gene data show CDR1 as LGHNA and CDR2 as YNFKEQ. CDR3 sequence (DNA): TGTGCCAGCAGTCAAGATCGCGCGGGGGGGCTGGAGACCCAGTACTTC. Residues: CASSQDRAGGLETQYF.

This chain links TRBV6-1 with TRBJ2-7; D is undetermined. The CDR3 covers 14 residues. Germline V CDR1 and CDR2: MNHNS, SASEGT. V shed 3 bases and J shed 3 bases, with 12 bases lying between them. The CDR3 DNA is TGTGCCAGCAGTGAGTACATGGTCAGCTACGAGCAGTACTTC. Amino acids: CASSEYMVSYEQYF.

This clone was counted ten times or more. V gene TRBV6-5 combines with J gene TRBJ1-1; perhaps TRBD1 as D (5 bases). CDR3 size: 16 residues. CDR1 MNHEY and CDR2 SVGAGI come from the germline V gene. V was pared by 2 bases and J by 3 bases, with 16 bases between. The CDR3 is CASSYTLQEGDTEAFF. In nucleotides, the CDR3 is TGTGCCAGCAGTTACACCCTTCAGGAAGGGGACACTGAAGCTTTCTTT.

This clone was found many times. One end of the junction varies from germline; a read error may be responsible. Different DNA sequences within this sample yield the same CDR3. CDR3 in DNA: TGCAGTGCTAGAGACCCAAGCGGGGTTAGCACAGATACGCAGTATTTC. Amino acids: CSARDPSGVSTDTQYF. The gene calls are TRBV20-1 and TRBJ2-3; 7 bases map to TRBD2. The CDR3 is 16 amino acids. CDR1 is DFQATT and CDR2 is SNEGSKA in the germline V gene (reference sequence).

The chain has TRBV20-1 and TRBJ2-1; unclear D gene. The CDR3 totals 13 residues. CDR1 and CDR2 (germline): DFQATT, SNEGSKA (reference sequence). V was pared by 0 bases and J by 8 bases, with 11 bases between. Here the CDR3 DNA reads TGCAGTGCTAGAGATCCCCCCGGGCATGAGCAGTTCTTC. Its protein is CSARDPPGHEQFF.

This clone occurred many times. The rearrangement joins TRBV7-6 to TRBJ2-5; TRBD2 matches at 12 bases. Germline CDR1 reads SGHVS; CDR2 reads FNYEAQ. The CDR3 runs to 18 residues. After removal of 1 base from V and 0 bases from J, the junction contained 6 bases not matched to a gene. CDR3 loop: CASSLVTSGRQYQETQYF. CDR3 coding DNA: TGTGCCAGCAGCTTAGTGACTAGCGGGAGACAGTACCAAGAGACCCAGTACTTC.

In this sample, this clone turned up a few times. The V call is TRBV12-3 or TRBV12-4, the J call TRBJ1-1, with D hard to call. V lost 3 bases to trimming and J lost 9 bases, with 8 bases between them. The CDR3 length is 11 residues. CDR3 nucleotide sequence: TGTGCCAGCAGTTTTCGCGGGAAAGCTTTCTTT. As protein: CASSFRGKAFF.

This clone appeared many times. The rearrangement joins TRBV5-8 to TRBJ1-3, with TRBD1 as a possible D gene (6 bases). The V end was cut by 0 bases, the J end by 2 bases, with 9 bases between. The CDR3 loop spans 15 amino acids. Germline V gives CDR1 SGHTS, CDR2 YDEGEE. Here the CDR3 reads CASSLGGGTGNTIYF. The DNA of the CDR3 is TGTGCCAGCAGCTTGGGAGGGGGAACTGGAAACACCATATATTTT.

In this sample, this clone turned up many times. The chain has TRBV9 and TRBJ2-2, with 9 positions matching TRBD1. This CDR3 contains 14 residues. The J segment lost 7 bases and the V segment lost 3 bases, leaving 4 bases of the junction unmatched. CDR1 SGDLS and CDR2 YYNGEE come from the germline V gene. As DNA, the CDR3 is TGTGCCAGCAGCGCCCGGACAGGGGTCGGGGAGCTGTTTTTT. It codes for CASSARTGVGELFF.